The 23 T cell receptor beta chains below all came from one sample that was sequenced in a study of blood T cell repertoires in COVID-19. Profiled with immunoSEQ multiplex PCR; TCRdb holds only in-frame clones, not every one. The sample comprises fewer than 250,000 clones, 82% of which are singletons, and approximately 4.8% rests with the top ten. Material: peripheral blood. The receptors originated from an older woman with acute or convalescent COVID-19.

The gene calls are TRBV18 and TRBJ1-1; the D gene is possibly TRBD1 (6 bases). The CDR3 contains 15 residues. Trimming left V 6 bases short and J 1 base short, with 15 bases between. Germline V gene data show CDR1 as KGHSH and CDR2 as LQKENI. The DNA for the CDR3 is TGTGCCAGCTCGGGGGCCCCCTTATCGAACACTGAAGCTTTCTTT. It encodes CASSGAPLSNTEAFF. The full variable domain, its missing parts supplied by reference TRBV18 and TRBJ1-1, is NAGVMQNPRHLVRRRGQEARLRCSPMKGHSHVYWYRQLPEEGLKFMVYLQKENIIDESGMPKERFSAEFPKEGPSILRIQQVVRGDSAAYFCASSGAPLSNTEAFFGQGTRLTVV.

V is TRBV2 and J is TRBJ2-3; TRBD2 matches at 11 bases. This CDR3 has 17 amino acids. The junction had 9 bases not matched to a gene; V was cut back by 7 bases and J by 0 bases. Per the germline V gene, CDR1 is SNHLY and CDR2 is FYNNEI. CDR3: CASTVSGGGVSTDTQYF. The CDR3 coding sequence is TGTGCCAGCACCGTTAGCGGGGGGGGAGTCAGCACAGATACGCAGTATTTT.

In its sample, this clone was seen a few times. The genes are TRBV6-2 or TRBV6-3 and TRBJ1-2; no clear D gene. V lost 4 bases and J lost 4, with 10 bases in between. The CDR3 spans 13 residues. Per germline, CDR1 MNHEY and CDR2 SVGEGT. The CDR3 DNA reads TGTGCCAGCAGTTTACAGAGCCCCTATGGCTACACCTTC. Translating gives CASSLQSPYGYTF.

This sequence joins TRBV6-6 and TRBJ1-2, with a possible D match to TRBD1 (6 bases). There are 15 residues in the CDR3. V lost 2 bases, J lost 5 bases, and 15 bases lay in between. Germline loops: CDR1 MNHNY, CDR2 SVGAGI (reference sequence). The chain's CDR3 is CASSYQSQGIYGYTF. The CDR3 nucleotides read TGTGCCAGCAGTTACCAATCCCAGGGGATTTATGGCTACACCTTC.

The V call is TRBV7-6, the J call TRBJ2-3, with D perhaps matching TRBD1 (5 bases). Trimming stripped 2 bases from V and 6 bases from J, with 9 bases between. Germline lookup yields CDR1 SGHVS and CDR2 FNYEAQ. This CDR3 comprises 13 residues. The CDR3 DNA is TGTGCCAGCAGCTTAAACTACAGGGATACGCAGTATTTT. Its protein product is CASSLNYRDTQYF.

The chain recombines TRBV9 with TRBJ1-1; D is unresolved. CDR3 length equals 13 residues. Germline V gene data show CDR1 as SGDLS and CDR2 as YYNGEE. Deletions cut 0 bases from V and 0 bases from J, with 3 bases between. The CDR3 loop reads CASSVAVNTEAFF. In DNA, the CDR3 is TGTGCCAGCAGCGTAGCCGTGAACACTGAAGCTTTCTTT.

This chain uses TRBV30 with TRBJ2-4; D not certain. CDR1 and CDR2 (germline): GTSNPN, SVGIG (reference sequence). This CDR3 is 16 amino acids long. V lost 7 bases to trimming and J lost 0 bases, with 19 bases between them. The CDR3 bases are TGTGCCTTGGCGTCCCACGGAGTTCTAGCCAAAAACATTCAGTACTTC. Protein product: CALASHGVLAKNIQYF.

The rearrangement uses TRBV4-2 and TRBJ1-2, with D perhaps TRBD1 (5 bases). This CDR3 is built from 17 residues. Trimming shortened V by 0 bases and J by 2 bases, and 16 bases separated the two germline ends. Germline assignment: CDR1 LGHNA and CDR2 YNFKEQ. The CDR3 coding sequence is TGTGCCAGCAGCCAAGATCCCAAAGGAGGGGCCAACTATGGCTACACCTTC. This sequence encodes CASSQDPKGGANYGYTF.

CDR3 loop: CASSNGQGFPGEQYF. In DNA form, the CDR3 reads TGCGCCAGCAGCAACGGACAGGGGTTCCCGGGGGAGCAGTACTTC. The rearrangement links TRBV5-1 to TRBJ2-7; TRBD1 matches at 9 bases. Germline assignment: CDR1 SGHRS and CDR2 YFSETQ. CDR3 length equals 15 residues. Trimming at V came to 4 bases and at J to 7 bases, leaving 12 bases not matched to a gene.

V and J are TRBV5-6 and TRBJ1-4; 7 bases are a match to TRBD1. V trimming: 5 bases; J trimming: 5 bases; junction bases outside the gene matches: 9. This CDR3 has 15 amino acids. CDR1 SGHDT and CDR2 YYEEEE come from the germline V gene. CDR3 coding DNA: TGTGCCAGCAGTTTCCAACAGGGGCGGAATGAAAAACTGTTTTTT. The encoded protein is CASSFQQGRNEKLFF.

This chain joins TRBV12-5 and TRBJ2-1; D gene ambiguous. The germline CDR1 and CDR2 sequences are LGHNT and FRNRAP. The CDR3 length is 11 residues. V was pared by 6 bases and J by 8 bases, with 8 bases between. CDR3 nucleotides: TGTGCTAGTGGCGGGTGGGATGAGCAGTTCTTC. Translated, it gives CASGGWDEQFF.

V gene TRBV7-2 combines with J gene TRBJ1-1, with D tentatively TRBD1 (6 bases). The CDR3 runs to 15 residues. From germline, CDR1 is SGHTA and CDR2 FQGNSA. V lost 5 bases, J lost 1 base, and 14 bases lay in between. CDR3 amino acids: CASSLLGGGNTEAFF. CDR3 nucleotide sequence: TGTGCCAGCAGCCTGCTGGGAGGGGGGAACACTGAAGCTTTCTTT.

V and J are TRBV15 and TRBJ1-2, with 7 nucleotides matching TRBD1. The CDR3 loop spans 15 amino acids. V dropped 4 bases and J dropped 0; count of bases not matched to a gene: 5. The V gene's germline CDR1 is LNHNV and CDR2 YYDKDF (reference sequence). The CDR3 coding sequence is TGTGCCACCAGCAAAGGACAGGCTTCTAACTATGGCTACACCTTC. Protein product: CATSKGQASNYGYTF.

The CDR3 DNA reads TGTGCCAGTAACAGGGAGAATCAGCCCCAGCATTTT. This codes for CASNRENQPQHF. The chain couples TRBV12-3 or TRBV12-4 to TRBJ1-5; possibly TRBD1 for D (6 bases). The CDR3 length is 12 residues. Trimming left V 9 bases short and J 4 bases short, with 10 bases between.

The chain combines TRBV7-9 with TRBJ1-4; D may be TRBD1 (5 bases). Germline-derived CDR1 and CDR2 are SEHNR and FQNEAQ (reference sequence). The germline V and J ends were trimmed by 3 bases and 4 bases, with 15 bases remaining between them. The CDR3 extends over 16 amino acids. This CDR3 reads CASSFNEGVFNEKLFF. The CDR3 nucleotides are TGTGCCAGCAGCTTCAACGAAGGGGTATTTAATGAAAAACTGTTTTTT.

J is TRBJ1-3 and V is TRBV7-6, with D unresolved. The CDR3 is 17 residues long. CDR1 is SGHVS and CDR2 is FNYEAQ in the germline V gene. V was clipped by 2 bases and J by 0 bases, with 14 bases between them. CDR3 DNA sequence: TGTGCCAGCAGCTTATCGAGCGACTCAAGCTCTGGAAACACCATATATTTT. Translating gives CASSLSSDSSSGNTIYF.

J is TRBJ2-5 and V is TRBV6-2 or TRBV6-3; TRBD2 matches 10 bases. V was clipped by 0 bases and J by 5 bases; unmatched bases: 6. The length of the CDR3 is 16 residues. Germline CDR1 is MNHEY and CDR2 is SVGEGT. The CDR3 DNA is TGTGCCAGCAGTTACTCGATCGGTAGCGGGGGGGAGACCCAGTACTTC. This sequence encodes CASSYSIGSGGETQYF.

This rearrangement joins TRBV7-2 to TRBJ1-6; 7 bases match TRBD1. J lost 4 bases, V lost 5 bases, and 8 bases had no gene match. CDR3 size: 16 residues. Germline V gives CDR1 SGHTA, CDR2 FQGNSA. The CDR3 loop reads CASSRLGQKYNSPLHF. The CDR3 DNA is TGTGCCAGCAGCCGTTTGGGACAGAAGTATAATTCACCCCTCCACTTT. Using reference TRBV7-2 and TRBJ1-6 for the parts outside the CDR3, the full variable domain is GAGVSQSPSNKVTEKGKDVELRCDPISGHTALYWYRQSLGQGLEFLIYFQGNSAPDKSGLPSDRFSAERTGGSVSTLTIQRTQQEDSAVYLCASSRLGQKYNSPLHFGNGTRLTVT.

The chain is built from TRBV7-9 and TRBJ2-7; possible D gene TRBD2, 5 bases. Germline CDR1 and CDR2: SEHNR and FQNEAQ (reference sequence). Trimming took 8 bases from V and 9 from J, leaving 14 bases between them. This CDR3 has 11 residues. The DNA for the CDR3 is TGTGCCAGCCGTGCCGAGGGTGGGCAGTACTTC. This sequence encodes CASRAEGGQYF.

This clone was observed a handful of times. The same CDR3 arises from other DNA sequences in this sample as well. The CDR3 bases are TGTGCCAGCAGTCTCACAGCAAACACTGAAGCTTTCTTT. Encoded protein: CASSLTANTEAFF. The chain links TRBV12-3 or TRBV12-4 to TRBJ1-1; D gene ambiguous. Trimming removed 5 bases from V and 2 bases from J, with 9 bases in between. The CDR3 consists of 13 residues.

The chain links TRBV4-1 to TRBJ2-1; TRBD2 aligns across 16 bases. The length of the CDR3 is 21 residues. Per the germline V gene, CDR1 is MGHRA and CDR2 is YSYEKL. Trimming at V came to 5 bases and at J to 7 bases, leaving 20 bases not matched to a gene. The CDR3 loop is CASSFFTGTSGGAVTYNEQFF. The CDR3 coding sequence is TGCGCCAGCAGCTTCTTTACCGGGACTAGCGGGGGGGCCGTCACGTATAATGAGCAGTTCTTC.

The chain couples TRBV11-2 to TRBJ2-1; D call uncertain. V was pared by 2 bases and J by 2 bases, with 10 bases between. The germline CDR1 and CDR2 sequences are SGHAT and FQNNGV. The CDR3 spans 15 residues. The CDR3 sequence is CASSLLSRTYNEQFF. CDR3 bases: TGTGCCAGCAGCTTATTGTCCAGAACCTACAATGAGCAGTTCTTC. Full variable domain (remainder filled in from reference TRBV11-2 and TRBJ2-1): EAGVAQSPRYKIIEKRQSVAFWCNPISGHATLYWYQQILGQGPKLLIQFQNNGVVDDSQLPKDRFSAERLKGVDSTLKIQPAKLEDSAVYLCASSLLSRTYNEQFFGPGTRLTVL.

This clone was seen once. The chain has TRBV5-4 and TRBJ1-4, with a weak D call TRBD1 (6 bases). Germline values: CDR1 SGHNT, CDR2 YYREEE (reference sequence). The germline V and J ends were trimmed by 3 bases and 7 bases, with 13 bases remaining between them. This CDR3 has 14 amino acids. CDR3 region: CASSWGGAGEKLFF. The CDR3, as DNA: TGTGCCAGCAGCTGGGGGGGGGCTGGTGAAAAACTGTTTTTT. The full variable domain, with the rest looked up from reference TRBV5-4 and TRBJ1-4, is ETGVTQSPTHLIKTRGQQVTLRCSSQSGHNTVSWYQQALGQGPQFIFQYYREEENGRGNFPPRFSGLQFPNYSSELNVNALELDDSALYLCASSWGGAGEKLFFGSGTQLSVL.